Reported below is one T cell receptor beta chain. What it binds is unknown. This sample is drawn from a study of shared clonotypes between healthy human individuals. Broader study findings: When compared with the clonotypes that were shared by all four sorted-subset donors, the non-shared clonotypes turned out to have lower generation probabilities. Larger estimated richness was generally recorded for naive subsets relative to memory subsets. Clonotype sharing among donors likely depends on sequencing depth.

Clones were sequenced by immunoSEQ multiplex PCR, and TCRdb holds only the in-frame ones, with some missing. The repertoire holds a few million clones, with just over 90% as singletons. The CDR3 totals 16 residues. Germline assignment: CDR1 MDHEN and CDR2 SYDVKM. V dropped 3 bases and J dropped 1 base, with 15 bases sitting between them. The sequence was obtained from a man aged 18 to 30 in good health. Source material: naive CD4+ T cells sorted from blood. Subset denoted: CD45RA+ positively selected. The V and J genes are TRBV28 and TRBJ1-1; unclear D gene. For the CDR3, the DNA is TGTGCCAGCAGTTTCGGGCGGAAACTTGAGAACACTGAAGCTTTCTTT. Protein product: CASSFGRKLENTEAFF.